The T cell receptor beta chain under discussion was sequenced for a study of Tregs in tolerant kidney transplant recipients. The J segment lost 0 bases and the V segment lost 5 bases, leaving 9 bases of the junction unmatched. The CDR3 extends over 16 amino acids. In germline, CDR1 is SGHNT, CDR2 YENEEA. Mixed chimerism was transient after nonmyeloablative marrow transplants from related graft donors. Worth noting for this clone: Its antigen is not known.

Broader study findings: Few patients were studied, so findings need validation in larger groups. Some patients' samples used different primers over time, so nucleotide sequences weren't comparable. No direct test of biological reproducibility was done here.

The method was immunoSEQ multiplex PCR; TCRdb's version includes in-frame clones alone and lacks a portion of them. The data hold tens of thousands of clones, with 75% to 95% observed a single time. This clonotype was sampled from a human patient who received a combined kidney and bone marrow transplant. A share of the T cells may be of graft donor origin. The gene calls are TRBV11-3 and TRBJ1-2; 7 bases are shared with TRBD1. The material was CD4+ T cells from blood (PBMCs), obtained 24 months after the transplant. The chain's CDR3 is CASSLGTATPNYGYTF. For the CDR3, the DNA is TGTGCCAGCAGCCTCGGGACAGCAACCCCTAACTATGGCTACACCTTC. The full variable domain, with the rest looked up from reference TRBV11-3 and TRBJ1-2, is EAGVVQSPRYKIIEKKQPVAFWCNPISGHNTLYWYLQNLGQGPELLIRYENEEAVDDSQLPKDRFSAERLKGVDSTLKIQPAELGDSAVYLCASSLGTATPNYGYTFGSGTRLTVV.